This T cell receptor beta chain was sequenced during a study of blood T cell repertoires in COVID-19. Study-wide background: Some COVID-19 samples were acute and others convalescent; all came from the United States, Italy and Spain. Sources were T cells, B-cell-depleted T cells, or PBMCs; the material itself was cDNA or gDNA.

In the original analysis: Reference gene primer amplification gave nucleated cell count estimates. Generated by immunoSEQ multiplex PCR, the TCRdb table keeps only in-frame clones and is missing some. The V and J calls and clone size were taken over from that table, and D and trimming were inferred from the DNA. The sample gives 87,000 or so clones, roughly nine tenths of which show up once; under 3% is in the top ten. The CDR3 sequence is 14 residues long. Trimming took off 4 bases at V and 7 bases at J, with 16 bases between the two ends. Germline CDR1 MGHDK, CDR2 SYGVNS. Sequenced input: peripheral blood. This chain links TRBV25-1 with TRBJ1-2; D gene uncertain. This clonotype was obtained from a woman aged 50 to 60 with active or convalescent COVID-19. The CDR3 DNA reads TGTGCCAGCAGTGCCCATGGTAGGGAGGGTGGCTACACCTTC. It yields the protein CASSAHGREGGYTF.